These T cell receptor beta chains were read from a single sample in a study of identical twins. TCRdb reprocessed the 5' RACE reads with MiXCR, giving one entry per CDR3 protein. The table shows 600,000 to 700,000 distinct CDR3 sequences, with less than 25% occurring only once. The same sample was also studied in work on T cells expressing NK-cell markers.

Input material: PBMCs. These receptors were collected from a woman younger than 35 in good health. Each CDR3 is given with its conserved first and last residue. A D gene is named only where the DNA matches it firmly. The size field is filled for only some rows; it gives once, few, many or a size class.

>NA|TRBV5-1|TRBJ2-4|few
CASSQAGVNIQYF
TGCGCCAGCAGCCAGGCAGGGGTGAACATTCAGTACTTC
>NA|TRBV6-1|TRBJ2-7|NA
CASRSARLTRRYEQYF
TGTGCCAGCAGAAGTGCACGGCTAACCCGCCGGTACGAGCAGTACTTC
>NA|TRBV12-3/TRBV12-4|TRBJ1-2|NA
CASSDHIYNYGYTF
TGTGCCAGCAGTGATCACATCTATAACTATGGCTACACCTTC
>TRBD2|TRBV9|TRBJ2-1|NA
CASSVVGTREYNEQFF
TGTGCCAGCAGCGTAGTAGGGACTAGAGAGTACAATGAGCAGTTCTTC
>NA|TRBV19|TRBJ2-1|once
CASSIGAYNEQFF
TGTGCCAGTAGTATAGGGGCCTACAATGAGCAGTTCTTC
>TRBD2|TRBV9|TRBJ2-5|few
CASSVQGLGSQETQYF
TGTGCCAGCAGCGTACAAGGACTAGGAAGCCAAGAGACCCAGTACTTC
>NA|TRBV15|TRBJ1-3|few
CATSRDPQGPGNTIYF
TGTGCCACCAGCAGAGATCCCCAGGGGCCTGGAAACACCATATATTTT
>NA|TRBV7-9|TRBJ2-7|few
CASSLALRDHHF
TGTGCCAGCAGCTTAGCCCTCCGGGACCATCACTTC
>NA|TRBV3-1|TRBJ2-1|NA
CATTKQVAGGPGSEQFF
TGTGCCACCACCAAGCAGGTAGCTGGGGGGCCTGGTAGTGAGCAGTTCTTC
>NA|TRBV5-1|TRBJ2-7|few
CASSPGSSGSSYEQYF
TGCGCCAGCAGCCCCGGCTCAAGCGGGTCGTCCTACGAGCAGTACTTC
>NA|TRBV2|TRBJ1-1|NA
CANRRGRNTEAFF
TGTGCCAACCGGCGGGGCAGGAACACTGAAGCTTTCTTT
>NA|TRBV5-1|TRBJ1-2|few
CASSLQANYGYTF
TGCGCCAGCAGCTTGCAGGCCAACTATGGCTACACCTTC
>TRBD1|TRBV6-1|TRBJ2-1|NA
CASATRDRYYNEQFF
TGTGCCAGCGCTACCCGGGACAGGTACTACAATGAGCAGTTCTTC
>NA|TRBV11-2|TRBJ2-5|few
CASSLSVAKGETQYF
TGTGCCAGCAGCTTAAGTGTGGCCAAGGGAGAGACCCAGTACTTC
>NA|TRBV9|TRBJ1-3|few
CASSVSAGNTIYF
TGTGCCAGCAGCGTATCGGCTGGAAACACCATATATTTT
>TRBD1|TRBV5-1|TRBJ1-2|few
CASSPAGTGGYGYTF
TGCGCCAGCAGCCCCGCCGGGACAGGAGGCTATGGCTACACCTTC
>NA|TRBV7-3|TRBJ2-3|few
CASSPSRGGGEAQYF
TGTGCCAGCAGCCCCTCTAGGGGAGGGGGTGAGGCGCAGTATTTT
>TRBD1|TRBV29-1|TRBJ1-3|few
CSVSSDREGNTIYF
TGCAGCGTTTCCAGTGACAGGGAAGGAAACACCATATATTTT
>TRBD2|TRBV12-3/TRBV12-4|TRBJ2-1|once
CASLRGTSHYNEQFF
TGTGCCAGTCTTAGGGGGACTAGCCATTACAATGAGCAGTTCTTC
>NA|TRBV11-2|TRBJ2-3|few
CASRLEGTDTQYF
TGTGCCAGCAGACTTGAGGGCACAGATACGCAGTATTTT
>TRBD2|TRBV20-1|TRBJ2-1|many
CSASGTSGNNEQFF
TGCAGTGCTAGTGGGACTAGCGGGAACAATGAGCAGTTCTTC
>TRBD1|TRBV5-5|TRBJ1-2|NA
CASRETGTGSYGYTF
TGTGCCAGCAGGGAAACCGGGACAGGAAGCTATGGCTACACCTTC
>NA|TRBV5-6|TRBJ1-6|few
CASSLDRYRIGNSPLHF
TGTGCCAGCAGCTTGGACAGGTACAGGATCGGTAATTCACCCCTCCACTTT
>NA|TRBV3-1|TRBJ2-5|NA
CASSQGPTLEYF
TGTGCCAGCAGCCAGGGACCCACCCTCGAGTACTTC
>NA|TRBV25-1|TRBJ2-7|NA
CASEYTGIYEQYF
TGTGCCAGCGAATACACAGGGATCTACGAGCAGTACTTC
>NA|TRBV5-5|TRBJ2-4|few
CASSPTLKNIQYF
TGTGCCAGCAGCCCGACACTCAAAAACATTCAGTACTTC
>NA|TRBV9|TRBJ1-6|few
CASSVTPADSPLHF
TGTGCCAGCAGCGTAACACCGGCGGATTCACCCCTCCACTTT
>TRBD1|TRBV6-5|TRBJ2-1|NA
CACGQGNNEQFF
TGTGCCTGCGGACAGGGAAACAATGAGCAGTTCTTC
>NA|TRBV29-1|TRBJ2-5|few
CSAGREEETQYF
TGCAGCGCAGGCCGGGAAGAAGAGACCCAGTACTTC
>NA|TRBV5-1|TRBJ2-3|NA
CASSLADYAGDTQYF
TGCGCCAGCAGCTTGGCTGACTACGCGGGAGATACGCAGTATTTT
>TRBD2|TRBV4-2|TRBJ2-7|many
CASSRLVNGRASREQYF
TGTGCCAGCAGCCGTTTGGTTAACGGGAGGGCATCTAGGGAGCAGTACTTC
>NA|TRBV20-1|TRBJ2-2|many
CSASRQANTGELFF
TGCAGTGCTAGTAGGCAGGCAAACACCGGGGAGCTGTTTTTT
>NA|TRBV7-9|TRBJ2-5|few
CASSPTEYQETQYF
TGTGCCAGCAGTCCGACAGAGTACCAAGAGACCCAGTACTTC
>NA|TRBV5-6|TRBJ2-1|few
CASSPIGWSEQFF
TGTGCCAGCAGCCCCATTGGTTGGAGTGAGCAGTTCTTC
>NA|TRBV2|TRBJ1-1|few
CATSEAFF
TGTGCCACCAGTGAAGCTTTCTTT
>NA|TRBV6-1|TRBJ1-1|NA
CASLRGRGATEAFF
TGTGCCAGCCTAAGAGGGAGGGGGGCTACTGAAGCTTTCTTT
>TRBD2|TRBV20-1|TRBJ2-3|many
CSARKTSGSDTDTQYF
TGCAGTGCTAGAAAGACTAGCGGGAGTGATACAGATACGCAGTATTTT
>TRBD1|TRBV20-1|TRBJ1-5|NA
CSAFTGGLGQPQHF
TGCAGTGCTTTTACAGGGGGCTTGGGTCAGCCCCAGCATTTT
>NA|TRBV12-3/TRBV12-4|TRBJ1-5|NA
CASSPFTVWSNQPQHF
TGTGCCAGCAGCCCCTTTACTGTGTGGAGCAATCAGCCCCAGCATTTT
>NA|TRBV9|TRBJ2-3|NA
CASSPSYRRGTSTDTQYF
TGTGCCAGCAGCCCGTCCTACAGGAGAGGGACTAGCACAGATACGCAGTATTTT
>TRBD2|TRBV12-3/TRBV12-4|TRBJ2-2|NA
CANSRLAQTGELFF
TGTGCCAACTCGAGACTAGCGCAGACCGGGGAGCTGTTTTTT
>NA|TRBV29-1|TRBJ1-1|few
CSVRSMTNTEAFF
TGCAGCGTTCGCTCGATGACGAACACTGAAGCTTTCTTT
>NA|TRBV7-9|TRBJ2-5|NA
CASTTSSEKTQYF
TGTGCCAGCACCACTTCTAGTGAGAAGACCCAGTACTTC
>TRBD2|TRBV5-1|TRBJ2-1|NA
CASTASGYFKFF
TGCGCCAGCACGGCTAGCGGATATTTTAAGTTCTTC
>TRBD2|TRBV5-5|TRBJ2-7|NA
CASSLVGGSLTYEQYF
TGTGCCAGCAGCTTGGTAGGCGGGAGTCTCACCTACGAGCAGTACTTC
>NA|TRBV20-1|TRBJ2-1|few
CSADLSSYNEQFF
TGCAGTGCGGACCTGAGCTCCTACAATGAGCAGTTCTTC
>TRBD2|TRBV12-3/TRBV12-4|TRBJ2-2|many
CASTVWRGGANTGELFF
TGTGCCAGCACGGTCTGGCGGGGGGGCGCGAACACCGGGGAGCTGTTTTTT
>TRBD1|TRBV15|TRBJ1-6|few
CATSLGTAQNSPLHF
TGTGCCACCTCACTCGGGACAGCCCAAAATTCACCCCTCCACTTT
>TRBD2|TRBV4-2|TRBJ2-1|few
CASSQIGALAGGPSYNEQFF
TGTGCCAGCAGCCAGATTGGAGCACTAGCGGGAGGGCCATCCTACAATGAGCAGTTCTTC
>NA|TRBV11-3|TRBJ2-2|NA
CASTWADGNTGELFF
TGTGCCAGCACGTGGGCGGACGGGAACACCGGGGAGCTGTTTTTT
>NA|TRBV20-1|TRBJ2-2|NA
CSARVEGAGELFF
TGCAGTGCTAGAGTTGAGGGTGCCGGGGAGCTGTTTTTT